This T cell receptor (beta chain) was sequenced for a study of regulatory T cells. Findings and caveats of the study: In CD3G-deficient patients, conventional CD4+ T cells were enriched for hydrophobic CDR3 residues at positions 6 and 7. Regulatory T cells showed the strongest V-J pair restriction and V/J gene skewing among patient repertoires.

Germline assignment: CDR1 LNHDA and CDR2 SQIVND (reference sequence). The CDR3 consists of 16 residues. V lost 5 bases, J lost 2 bases, and 15 bases lay in between. Comments on this clone: Its antigen is undetermined.

Primers: 52 TRBV forward and 13 TRBJ reverse. Method: immunoSEQ multiplex PCR; TCRdb's copy keeps in-frame clones and lacks some. The sample lists around 15,000 clones, around 83% seen once, with approximately 8% in the top ten. Input material: conventional CD4+ T cells sorted from blood. This clonotype was sampled from a person in their thirties with CD3G deficiency. The V gene is TRBV19, the J gene TRBJ1-4; D may be TRBD1 (5 bases). The CDR3: CASSHRMLSTNEKLFF. The CDR3 bases are TGTGCCAGTAGTCACAGGATGCTCTCGACTAATGAAAAACTGTTTTTT.